This T cell receptor (beta chain) appears in the sequencing data of a study of T cell responses to AZD1222 COVID-19 vaccine. This clone was seen a single time. The method was immunoSEQ multiplex PCR; TCRdb's version includes in-frame clones alone and lacks a portion of them. The sample has 90,000 to 95,000 clones; 88% are singletons. Trimming took 8 bases from V and 0 from J; bases not matched to a gene: 9. Germline V gives CDR1 MDHEN, CDR2 SYDVKM. CDR3 length equals 16 residues. The material sequenced was peripheral blood, taken 28 days after the second AZD1222 dose. The receptor was derived from an adult who received the AZD1222 COVID-19 vaccine. The V and J genes are TRBV28 and TRBJ2-2, with 7 bases aligning to TRBD2. In DNA, the CDR3 is TGTGCCAGCGTCGATGGGGGAGGGACGAACACCGGGGAGCTGTTTTTT. Protein sequence: CASVDGGGTNTGELFF. The full variable domain, its missing parts supplied by reference TRBV28 and TRBJ2-2, is DVKVTQSSRYLVKRTGEKVFLECVQDMDHENMFWYRQDPGLGLRLIYFSYDVKMKEKGDIPEGYSVSREKKERFSLILESASTNQTSMYLCASVDGGGTNTGELFFGEGSRLTVL.